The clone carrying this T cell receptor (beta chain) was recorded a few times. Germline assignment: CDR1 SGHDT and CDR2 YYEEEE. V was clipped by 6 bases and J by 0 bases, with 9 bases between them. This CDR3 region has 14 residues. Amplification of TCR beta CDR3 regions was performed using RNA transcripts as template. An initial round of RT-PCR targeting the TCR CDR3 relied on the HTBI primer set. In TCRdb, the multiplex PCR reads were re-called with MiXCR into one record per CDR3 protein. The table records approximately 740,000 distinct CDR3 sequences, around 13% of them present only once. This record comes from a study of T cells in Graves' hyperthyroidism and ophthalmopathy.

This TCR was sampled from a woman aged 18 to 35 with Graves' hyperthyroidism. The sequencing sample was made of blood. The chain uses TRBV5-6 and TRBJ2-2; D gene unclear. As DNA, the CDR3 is TGTGCCAGCATCCCTTCCTCGAACACCGGGGAGCTGTTTTTT. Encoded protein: CASIPSSNTGELFF. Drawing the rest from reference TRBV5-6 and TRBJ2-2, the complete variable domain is DAGVTQSPTHLIKTRGQQVTLRCSPKSGHDTVSWYQQALGQGPQFIFQYYEEEERQRGNFPDRFSGHQFPNYSSELNVNALLLGDSALYLCASIPSSNTGELFFGEGSRLTVL.